These T cell receptor beta chains were read from a single sample in a study of blood T cell repertoires in COVID-19. This table comes from immunoSEQ multiplex PCR, and its TCRdb copy is limited to in-frame clones, with some not included. Counted here are 87,000 or so clones, 87% occurring once; the ten biggest clones make up 6% to 9.5%. The material sequenced was peripheral blood. These receptors all stem from a human donor with acute or convalescent COVID-19. The donor label of this sample is uncertain. CDR3s include the opening cysteine and the closing phenylalanine or tryptophan. Each record gives: CDR3 DNA, CDR3 protein, V gene, clone size, J gene, D gene. D genes are given only for firm matches. Clone size is not always given. Where it is, it says once, few, many or a class for expanded clones.

CDR3 DNA: TGTGCCAGCAGCTCCGCCGGGACAGGGGACAATGAGCAGTTCTTC; CDR3 protein: CASSSAGTGDNEQFF; V gene: TRBV27; clone size: -; J gene: TRBJ2-1; D gene: TRBD1
CDR3 DNA: TGTGCCAGCAGTACACAGGGGGCCGGCACCGGGGAGCTGTTTTTT; CDR3 protein: CASSTQGAGTGELFF; V gene: TRBV28; clone size: once; J gene: TRBJ2-2; D gene: TRBD1
CDR3 DNA: TGTGCCAGCAGCTTAGCCGGGACAGGGGATTCACCCCTCCACTTT; CDR3 protein: CASSLAGTGDSPLHF; V gene: TRBV7-9; clone size: few; J gene: TRBJ1-6; D gene: TRBD1
CDR3 DNA: TGTGCCAGCAGCTTAGACCCCAGGAACACCGGGGAGCTGTTTTTT; CDR3 protein: CASSLDPRNTGELFF; V gene: TRBV11-3; clone size: -; J gene: TRBJ2-2; D gene: -
CDR3 DNA: TGTGCCAGCTCACCCCCAGGCTATGGCTACACCTTC; CDR3 protein: CASSPPGYGYTF; V gene: TRBV18; clone size: -; J gene: TRBJ1-2; D gene: -
CDR3 DNA: TGTGCCAGCAGTAATACAGGGTGGACTGAAGCTTTCTTT; CDR3 protein: CASSNTGWTEAFF; V gene: TRBV2; clone size: -; J gene: TRBJ1-1; D gene: -
CDR3 DNA: TGTGCCAGCAGCTCTACAGGGGATTTCAATCAGCCCCAGCATTTT; CDR3 protein: CASSSTGDFNQPQHF; V gene: TRBV7-9; clone size: -; J gene: TRBJ1-5; D gene: TRBD1
CDR3 DNA: TGCGCCAGCAGTGAAACAGGCTACGAGCAGTACTTC; CDR3 protein: CASSETGYEQYF; V gene: TRBV10-2; clone size: -; J gene: TRBJ2-7; D gene: -
CDR3 DNA: TGTGCCAGCAGTGCAGGGTTGAACACTGAAGCTTTCTTT; CDR3 protein: CASSAGLNTEAFF; V gene: TRBV5-5; clone size: -; J gene: TRBJ1-1; D gene: -
CDR3 DNA: TGTGCCACCGGGACTAGCGGGGGACCTAGCACAGATACGCAGTATTTT; CDR3 protein: CATGTSGGPSTDTQYF; V gene: TRBV24-1; clone size: -; J gene: TRBJ2-3; D gene: TRBD2
CDR3 DNA: TGTGCCAGCAGTCCGGGACAGAACACTGAAGCTTTCTTT; CDR3 protein: CASSPGQNTEAFF; V gene: TRBV28; clone size: -; J gene: TRBJ1-1; D gene: -
CDR3 DNA: TGTGCCACCAGTGATCCGAGACAGGGGGCGCGCAATGAGCAGTTCTTC; CDR3 protein: CATSDPRQGARNEQFF; V gene: TRBV24-1; clone size: -; J gene: TRBJ2-1; D gene: TRBD1
CDR3 DNA: TGTGCCAGCAGTACACAGGGGAGCTCCTACGAGCAGTACTTC; CDR3 protein: CASSTQGSSYEQYF; V gene: TRBV2; clone size: -; J gene: TRBJ2-7; D gene: TRBD1
CDR3 DNA: TGTGCCAGCAGTTTATGGGGCGGCGGGGGACACAATGAGCAGTTCTTC; CDR3 protein: CASSLWGGGGHNEQFF; V gene: TRBV28; clone size: -; J gene: TRBJ2-1; D gene: TRBD2
CDR3 DNA: TGTGCCAGCAGAAAGGACAGGTCTGGGGGTGAAAAACTGTTTTTT; CDR3 protein: CASRKDRSGGEKLFF; V gene: TRBV6-5; clone size: -; J gene: TRBJ1-4; D gene: TRBD1
CDR3 DNA: TGTGCCAGCAGTGTACAGGGGCAAGAGACCCAGTACTTC; CDR3 protein: CASSVQGQETQYF; V gene: TRBV25-1; clone size: -; J gene: TRBJ2-5; D gene: TRBD1
CDR3 DNA: TGTGCTAGCAGCGCGTCCCCGGGGGTTGAAGCTTTCTTT; CDR3 protein: CASSASPGVEAFF; V gene: TRBV7-7; clone size: few; J gene: TRBJ1-1; D gene: -
CDR3 DNA: TGTGCCAGCAGTTTAAGGGGGACGGCGCGGGCATGGACTGAAGCTTTCTTT; CDR3 protein: CASSLRGTARAWTEAFF; V gene: TRBV27; clone size: -; J gene: TRBJ1-1; D gene: -
CDR3 DNA: TGTGCCAGCAGTTCCCGACAGAAGAATGAAAAACTGTTTTTT; CDR3 protein: CASSSRQKNEKLFF; V gene: TRBV6-5; clone size: -; J gene: TRBJ1-4; D gene: -
CDR3 DNA: TGTGCCAGCTCAAGAGCAAGGGGTACAGGGGCCAACGTCCTGACTTTC; CDR3 protein: CASSRARGTGANVLTF; V gene: TRBV18; clone size: -; J gene: TRBJ2-6; D gene: -
CDR3 DNA: TGCGCCAGCAGCTACCTCGAGGCGTCCCCGCAGTTCTTC; CDR3 protein: CASSYLEASPQFF; V gene: TRBV5-1; clone size: -; J gene: TRBJ2-1; D gene: -
CDR3 DNA: TGTGCCAGCAGCCGTACAGGGACCAACTCTGGAAACACCATATATTTT; CDR3 protein: CASSRTGTNSGNTIYF; V gene: TRBV7-2; clone size: -; J gene: TRBJ1-3; D gene: -
CDR3 DNA: TGTGCCTGGAGCCGGGGGGCCACCCACGAGCAGTACTTC; CDR3 protein: CAWSRGATHEQYF; V gene: TRBV30; clone size: -; J gene: TRBJ2-7; D gene: -
CDR3 DNA: TGTGCCAGCAGCCCCTGGACAGGGGGCCCCTACGAGCAGTACTTC; CDR3 protein: CASSPWTGGPYEQYF; V gene: TRBV7-2; clone size: -; J gene: TRBJ2-7; D gene: TRBD1
CDR3 DNA: TGTGCCAGCCGAGGGCTAGCGGGGACCGAGACCCAGTACTTC; CDR3 protein: CASRGLAGTETQYF; V gene: TRBV6-5; clone size: -; J gene: TRBJ2-5; D gene: TRBD2
CDR3 DNA: TGTGCCAGCAGCGTAGAAGACAGGGGAACCTACAATGAGCAGTTCTTC; CDR3 protein: CASSVEDRGTYNEQFF; V gene: TRBV9; clone size: -; J gene: TRBJ2-1; D gene: TRBD1
CDR3 DNA: TGTGCCAGCAGCTTAGCCTCCTTCGGGGGCGAGCAGTACTTC; CDR3 protein: CASSLASFGGEQYF; V gene: TRBV11-2; clone size: -; J gene: TRBJ2-7; D gene: -
CDR3 DNA: TGTGCCAGCAGCCCCTATAGCGGGGGCTCCTACAATGAGCAGTTCTTC; CDR3 protein: CASSPYSGGSYNEQFF; V gene: TRBV5-4; clone size: -; J gene: TRBJ2-1; D gene: TRBD2
CDR3 DNA: TGTGCCAGCACCCCGAGTCGTCGTGGACAGGGGAACACCGGGGAGCTGTTTTTT; CDR3 protein: CASTPSRRGQGNTGELFF; V gene: TRBV2; clone size: -; J gene: TRBJ2-2; D gene: TRBD1